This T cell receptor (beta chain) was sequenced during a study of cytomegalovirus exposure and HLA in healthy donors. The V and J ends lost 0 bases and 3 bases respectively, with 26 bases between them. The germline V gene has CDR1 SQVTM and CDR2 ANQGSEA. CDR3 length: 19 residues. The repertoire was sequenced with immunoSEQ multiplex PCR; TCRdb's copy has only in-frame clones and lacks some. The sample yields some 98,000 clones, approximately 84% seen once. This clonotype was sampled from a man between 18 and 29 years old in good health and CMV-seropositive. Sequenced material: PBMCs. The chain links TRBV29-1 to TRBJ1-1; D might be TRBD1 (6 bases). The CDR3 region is CSVEDRAIDRTFLYTEAFF. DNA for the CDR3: TGCAGCGTTGAAGATCGGGCGATTGACAGGACTTTTTTATACACTGAAGCTTTCTTT.